Detailed here is one T cell receptor beta chain. Its antigen is as yet unknown. This entry is derived from a study of CXCR3-negative and CXCR3-positive naive CD8 T cells. By phenotype, naive CD8+ T cells were CD45RO-CCR7+CD27+CD95-. Study-level results: Memory CD8+ T cell repertoires were far less diverse than both naive subsets. Hydrophobicity was higher for TRB CDR3s found in CXCR3-positive naive cells than in CXCR3-negative naive cells. Naive CXCR3-negative and CXCR3-positive cells had similar TRBV-TRBJ usage; memory differed.

Germline assignment: CDR1 MGHRA and CDR2 YSYEKL. This CDR3 has 13 amino acids. TRB cDNA libraries were made by UMI-labeled 5' RACE. TCRdb reprocessed the 5' RACE reads, with one entry per CDR3 protein and no DNA. Its clone listing holds thousands of distinct CDR3 sequences. The TCR sequence derives from a human donor in good health. Some clones in this sample may be carry-over from other donors' samples. Sequencing used naive CXCR3+ CD8+ T cells from blood. Subset denoted: CD45RO-CCR7+CD27+CD95- naive CD8+ T cells expressing CXCR3 (TNR3+). V is TRBV4-1 and J is TRBJ1-1; TCRdb selects TRBD1, and the lack of DNA leaves this call unchecked. CDR3 amino acids: CASSLSGLTEAFF.